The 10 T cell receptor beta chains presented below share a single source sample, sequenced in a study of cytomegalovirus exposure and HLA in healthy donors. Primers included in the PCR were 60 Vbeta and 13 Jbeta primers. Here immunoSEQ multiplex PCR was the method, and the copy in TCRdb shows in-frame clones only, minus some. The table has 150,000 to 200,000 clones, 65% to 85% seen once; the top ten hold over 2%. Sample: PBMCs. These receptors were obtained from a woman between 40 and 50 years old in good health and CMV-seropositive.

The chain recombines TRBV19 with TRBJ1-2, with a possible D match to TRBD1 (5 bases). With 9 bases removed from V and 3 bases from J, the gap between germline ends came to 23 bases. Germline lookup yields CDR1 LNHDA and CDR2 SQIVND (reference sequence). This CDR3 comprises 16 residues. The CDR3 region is CARRGGRAGFYYGYTF. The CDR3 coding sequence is TGTGCCAGAAGGGGAGGCAGGGCGGGATTTTACTATGGCTACACCTTC.

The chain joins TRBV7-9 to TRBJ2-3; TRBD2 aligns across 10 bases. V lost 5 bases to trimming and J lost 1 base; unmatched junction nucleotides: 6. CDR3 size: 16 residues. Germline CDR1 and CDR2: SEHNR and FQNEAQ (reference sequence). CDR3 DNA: TGTGCCAGCAGCCCTATAGCGGGGGGTGGCACAGATACGCAGTATTTT. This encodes CASSPIAGGGTDTQYF.

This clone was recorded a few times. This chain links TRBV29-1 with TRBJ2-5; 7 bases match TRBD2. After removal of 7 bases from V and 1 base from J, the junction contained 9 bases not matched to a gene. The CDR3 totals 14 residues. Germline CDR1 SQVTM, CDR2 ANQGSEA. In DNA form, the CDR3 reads TGCAGCGGGCGGGGAGGGGCCCTCCAAGAGACCCAGTACTTC. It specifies CSGRGGALQETQYF.

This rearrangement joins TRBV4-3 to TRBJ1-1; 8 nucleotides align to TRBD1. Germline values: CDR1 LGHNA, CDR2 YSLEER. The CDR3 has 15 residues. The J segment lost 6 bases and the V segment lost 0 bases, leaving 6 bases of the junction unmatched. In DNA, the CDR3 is TGCGCCAGCAGCCAAGAGACGACAGGGGACCCTGAAGCTTTCTTT. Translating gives CASSQETTGDPEAFF.

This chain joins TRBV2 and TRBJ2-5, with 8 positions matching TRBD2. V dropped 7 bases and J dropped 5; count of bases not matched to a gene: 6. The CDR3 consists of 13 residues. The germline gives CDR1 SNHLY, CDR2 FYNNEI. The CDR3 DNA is TGTGCCAGCACGGGGGGGCCTTGGGAGACCCAGTACTTC. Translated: CASTGGPWETQYF. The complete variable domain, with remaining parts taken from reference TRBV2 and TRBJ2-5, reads EPEVTQTPSHQVTQMGQEVILRCVPISNHLYFYWYRQILGQKVEFLVSFYNNEISEKSEIFDDQFSVERPDGSNFTLKIRSTKLEDSAMYFCASTGGPWETQYFGPGTRLLVL.

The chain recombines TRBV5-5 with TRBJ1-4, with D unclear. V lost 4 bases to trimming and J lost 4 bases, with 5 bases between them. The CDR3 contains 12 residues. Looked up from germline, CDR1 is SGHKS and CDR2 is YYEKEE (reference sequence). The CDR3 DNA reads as TGTGCCAGCAGCGGCGGTAATGAAAAACTGTTTTTT. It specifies CASSGGNEKLFF. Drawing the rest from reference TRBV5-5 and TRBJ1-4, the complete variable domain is DAGVTQSPTHLIKTRGQQVTLRCSPISGHKSVSWYQQVLGQGPQFIFQYYEKEERGRGNFPDRFSARQFPNYSSELNVNALLLGDSALYLCASSGGNEKLFFGSGTQLSVL.

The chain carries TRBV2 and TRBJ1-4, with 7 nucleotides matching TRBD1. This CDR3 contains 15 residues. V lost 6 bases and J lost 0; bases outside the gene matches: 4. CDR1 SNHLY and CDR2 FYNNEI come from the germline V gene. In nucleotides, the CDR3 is TGTGCCAGCAGAGGAGGACAGGCAACTAATGAAAAACTGTTTTTT. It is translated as CASRGGQATNEKLFF.

CDR3 in amino acids: CASSSGQVKNIQYF. In DNA, the CDR3 is TGTGCCAGCAGTTCCGGACAGGTTAAAAACATTCAGTACTTC. V gene TRBV6-5 combines with J gene TRBJ2-4; 7 bases match TRBD1. Trimming at V came to 4 bases and at J to 4 bases, leaving 4 bases not matched to a gene. This CDR3 is built from 14 residues. The germline V gene has CDR1 MNHEY and CDR2 SVGAGI.

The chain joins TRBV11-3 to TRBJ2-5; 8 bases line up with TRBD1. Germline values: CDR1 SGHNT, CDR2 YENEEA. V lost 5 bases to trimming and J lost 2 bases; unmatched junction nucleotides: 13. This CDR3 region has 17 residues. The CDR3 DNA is TGTGCCAGCAGCGGAGGGGTCCTGACAGGGGATCAAGAGACCCAGTACTTC. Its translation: CASSGGVLTGDQETQYF. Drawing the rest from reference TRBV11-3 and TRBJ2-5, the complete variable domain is EAGVVQSPRYKIIEKKQPVAFWCNPISGHNTLYWYLQNLGQGPELLIRYENEEAVDDSQLPKDRFSAERLKGVDSTLKIQPAELGDSAVYLCASSGGVLTGDQETQYFGPGTRLLVL.

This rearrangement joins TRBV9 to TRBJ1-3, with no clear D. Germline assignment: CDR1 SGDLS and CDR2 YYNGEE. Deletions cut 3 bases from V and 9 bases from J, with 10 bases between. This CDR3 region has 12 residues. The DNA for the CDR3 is TGTGCCAGCAGCGCCTACAGCGGCACCATATATTTT. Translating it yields CASSAYSGTIYF.